Below, 2 T cell receptor beta chains from the same sample are listed, as sequenced in a study of T cells after yellow fever vaccination. MiXCR was run by TCRdb on the 5' RACE reads, yielding one entry per CDR3 protein. The table records 200,000 to 300,000 distinct CDR3 sequences, roughly 4% of them present only once. Sequences were derived from PBMCs, sampled 15 days after the yellow fever booster vaccination. These receptors all come from a man aged 18 to 35 who received the YFV17D yellow fever vaccine.

The table lists this clonotype with many counts. This sequence joins TRBV7-8 and TRBJ2-7; D is perhaps TRBD2 (6 bases). The V gene's germline CDR1 is SGHVS and CDR2 FQNEAQ. Trimming cost V 5 bases and J 0 bases, with 11 bases left between them. CDR3 size: 14 residues. CDR3 in DNA: TGTGCCAGCAGCCATAGCGGTAACTCCTACGAGCAGTACTTC. Encoded protein: CASSHSGNSYEQYF.

This clonotype came up many times. The chain recombines TRBV19 with TRBJ2-3; tentatively, D is TRBD2 (6 bases). V lost 1 base, J lost 8 bases, and 16 bases lay in between. This CDR3 spans 15 amino acids. The germline V gene has CDR1 LNHDA and CDR2 SQIVND (reference sequence). The CDR3 DNA sequence: TGTGCCAGTAGTATAGGGGACTCCTCATTCGGTACGCAGTATTTT. This codes for CASSIGDSSFGTQYF.